The 30 T cell receptor beta chains below all came from one sample that was sequenced in a study of T cell responses to AZD1222 COVID-19 vaccine. The method was immunoSEQ multiplex PCR; TCRdb's version includes in-frame clones alone and lacks a portion of them. In the table there are 100,000 to 150,000 clones, roughly 92% of which are singletons. This specimen consisted of peripheral blood, obtained 28 days after the second AZD1222 dose. These receptors were obtained from an adult who received the AZD1222 COVID-19 vaccine.

V usage is TRBV7-2 and J usage is TRBJ2-7; 8 bases map to TRBD1. CDR3 length: 16 residues. The germline gives CDR1 SGHTA, CDR2 FQGNSA. The V gene end was trimmed by 4 bases and the J gene end by 4 bases; junction bases not matched to a gene: 12. CDR3 in amino acids: CASSSQGAQLGYEQYF. CDR3 coding DNA: TGTGCCAGCAGCTCTCAGGGGGCGCAGCTAGGGTACGAGCAGTACTTC.

The rearrangement joins TRBV25-1 to TRBJ2-1, with 8 bases that match TRBD1. Germline V lookup: CDR1 MGHDK, CDR2 SYGVNS. This CDR3 is built from 14 residues. Trimming removed 4 bases from V and 4 bases from J; junction bases left unmatched: 3. CDR3 nucleotide sequence: TGTGCCAGCAGTGGGGACAGGACTTACAATGAGCAGTTCTTC. This codes for CASSGDRTYNEQFF.

The V call is TRBV7-9, the J call TRBJ1-1; 8 nucleotides align to TRBD1. V shed 4 bases, J shed 10 bases, and the junction held 11 bases outside the gene matches. This CDR3 has 14 amino acids. Germline assignment: CDR1 SEHNR and CDR2 FQNEAQ (reference sequence). The CDR3 protein is CASSSSGQGGPAFF. DNA of the CDR3: TGTGCCAGCAGCTCCAGCGGACAGGGAGGTCCAGCTTTCTTT.

The chain joins TRBV4-2 to TRBJ2-7, with 8 positions matching TRBD1. The CDR3 covers 14 residues. CDR1 is LGHNA and CDR2 is YNFKEQ in the germline V gene. Losses at the gene ends were 3 bases for V and 3 bases for J; bases not matched to a gene: 4. CDR3 DNA: TGTGCCAGCAGCCAGACCGGACAGGGCTACGAGCAGTACTTC. This codes for CASSQTGQGYEQYF.

The rearrangement links TRBV5-6 to TRBJ1-2; unclear D gene. The CDR3 contains 15 residues. CDR1 is SGHDT and CDR2 is YYEEEE in the germline V gene. The V end was cut by 0 bases, the J end by 0 bases, with 9 bases between. In DNA, the CDR3 is TGTGCCAGCAGCTTGGAACCGGTTACTAACTATGGCTACACCTTC. It translates to CASSLEPVTNYGYTF.

The chain couples TRBV7-9 to TRBJ2-3; perhaps TRBD2 as D (6 bases). Germline V gene data show CDR1 as SEHNR and CDR2 as FQNEAQ (reference sequence). V was clipped by 6 bases and J by 2 bases, with 21 bases between them. This CDR3 is 17 amino acids long. The CDR3 nucleotides read TGTGCCAGCAGTTTGGGGCAGTCAGGGAGGTTCACAGATACGCAGTATTTT. Its protein is CASSLGQSGRFTDTQYF.

CDR3 sequence (DNA): TGTGCCAGCAGAGACAGGGGTATGAACACTGAAGCTTTCTTT. This translates into CASRDRGMNTEAFF. The V gene is TRBV2, the J gene TRBJ1-1, with 8 nucleotides matching TRBD1. The CDR3 runs to 14 residues. Losses at the gene ends were 6 bases for V and 0 bases for J; bases not matched to a gene: 3. The germline V gene has CDR1 SNHLY and CDR2 FYNNEI.

The CDR3 DNA follows: TGCAGCGTTGAGTGGTGGGGGGGAGGAGAGACCCAGTACTTC. It specifies CSVEWWGGGETQYF. V usage is TRBV29-1 and J usage is TRBJ2-5; 7 positions agree with TRBD2. The CDR3 has 14 amino acids. Germline assignment: CDR1 SQVTM and CDR2 ANQGSEA. After removal of 3 bases from V and 4 bases from J, the junction contained 8 bases not matched to a gene.

The gene calls are TRBV3-1 (or the pseudogene TRBV3-2) and TRBJ1-1; TRBD1 matches at 11 bases. The ends lost 3 bases at V and 11 bases at J; junction bases unmatched: 5. Per germline, CDR1 LGHDT and CDR2 YNNKEL (reference sequence). This CDR3 has 13 amino acids. CDR3 residues: CASSQDRGRRAFF. Written as DNA, the CDR3 is TGTGCCAGCAGCCAGGACAGGGGGCGGAGGGCTTTCTTT.

This clone was observed a few times. This chain uses TRBV6-6 with TRBJ1-3; the D gene is possibly TRBD1 (5 bases). Germline V lookup: CDR1 MNHNY, CDR2 SVGAGI (reference sequence). V was pared by 5 bases and J by 6 bases, with 17 bases between. This CDR3 comprises 15 residues. This CDR3 is CASSLGEVFENTIYF. The CDR3 DNA follows: TGTGCCAGCAGTCTAGGGGAGGTGTTCGAAAACACCATATATTTT.

This clone was counted a single time. This rearrangement joins TRBV19 to TRBJ2-5; 16 positions match TRBD2. This CDR3 comprises 15 residues. Unmatched junction bases numbered 5, after V lost 6 bases and J lost 7 bases. Germline values: CDR1 LNHDA, CDR2 SQIVND (reference sequence). The CDR3 loop is CASSKGLAGGLTQYF. Here the CDR3 DNA reads TGTGCCAGTAGCAAGGGACTAGCGGGGGGGCTGACCCAGTACTTC.

This clone appeared once. The V and J genes are TRBV18 and TRBJ2-1; D remains ambiguous. The V gene's germline CDR1 is KGHSH and CDR2 LQKENI. This CDR3 has 13 residues. Trimming removed 2 bases at V and 10 bases at J, with 12 bases between. The CDR3 DNA reads TGTGCCAGCTCACCAGTTCCTCGACAAGAGCAGTTCTTC. It yields the protein CASSPVPRQEQFF.

The chain employs TRBV18 and TRBJ1-6; 8 positions match TRBD1. With 4 bases clipped from V and 5 bases from J, the junction kept 7 bases outside the gene matches. The CDR3 runs 16 residues. CDR1 and CDR2 from the germline V gene are KGHSH and LQKENI. The CDR3 DNA is TGTGCCAGCTCACAAGAGACAGGGGCTAATAATTCACCCCTCCACTTT. Translated: CASSQETGANNSPLHF. Drawing the rest from reference TRBV18 and TRBJ1-6, the complete variable domain is NAGVMQNPRHLVRRRGQEARLRCSPMKGHSHVYWYRQLPEEGLKFMVYLQKENIIDESGMPKERFSAEFPKEGPSILRIQQVVRGDSAAYFCASSQETGANNSPLHFGNGTRLTVT.

V usage is TRBV3-1 (or the pseudogene TRBV3-2) and J usage is TRBJ1-4; D possibly corresponds to TRBD1 (5 bases). The CDR3 consists of 15 residues. CDR1 LGHDT and CDR2 YNNKEL come from the germline V gene (reference sequence). The V gene lost 4 bases and the J gene lost 8 bases, with 17 bases spanning the gap. CDR3 in amino acids: CASSPGTAGSEKLFF. The CDR3, as DNA: TGTGCCAGCAGCCCAGGGACCGCGGGGAGCGAAAAACTGTTTTTT.

CDR3 nucleotides: TGTGCCAGCAGCCACGGGACAGGGTACGAGCAGTACTTC. Protein sequence: CASSHGTGYEQYF. J is TRBJ2-7 and V is TRBV4-2, with 9 bases identical to TRBD1. This CDR3 comprises 13 residues. Germline CDR1 LGHNA, CDR2 YNFKEQ. V trimming: 3 bases; J trimming: 4 bases; junction bases outside the gene matches: 1.

V gene TRBV11-3 combines with J gene TRBJ1-2; D unclear. V was clipped by 1 base and J by 4 bases, with 10 bases between them. This CDR3 contains 14 residues. The germline gives CDR1 SGHNT, CDR2 YENEEA. DNA for the CDR3: TGTGCCAGCAGCTTAGGGTCAAAAGTCTATGGCTACACCTTC. As protein: CASSLGSKVYGYTF.

In its sample, this clone was seen a few times. V is TRBV7-9 and J is TRBJ1-1; D is perhaps TRBD1 (5 bases). Trimming cost V 6 bases and J 0 bases, with 5 bases left between them. Germline loops: CDR1 SEHNR, CDR2 FQNEAQ (reference sequence). There are 12 residues in the CDR3. The CDR3 bases are TGTGCCAGCAGGGGGGTGAACACTGAAGCTTTCTTT. This sequence encodes CASRGVNTEAFF.

This chain joins TRBV6-5 and TRBJ2-6, with no clear D. Trimming stripped 8 bases from V and 0 bases from J, with 8 bases between. Per germline, CDR1 MNHEY and CDR2 SVGAGI. The CDR3 sequence is 14 residues long. The CDR3 DNA sequence: TGTGCCAGCCTGGCGGTCTCTGGGGCCAACGTCCTGACTTTC. This sequence encodes CASLAVSGANVLTF.

The chain is built from TRBV7-9 and TRBJ1-6; D not resolved. V lost 5 bases and J 7 bases, leaving 9 bases between the germline ends. The CDR3 has 13 residues. Germline V gene lookup returns CDR1 SEHNR and CDR2 FQNEAQ (reference sequence). The CDR3 bases are TGTGCCAGCAGCCCAACACTAAATTCACCCCTCCACTTT. It translates to CASSPTLNSPLHF.

The gene calls are TRBV27 and TRBJ2-5; TRBD1 matches 10 bases. Losses at the gene ends were 5 bases for V and 1 base for J; bases not matched to a gene: 10. Germline CDR1 is MNHEY and CDR2 is SMNVEV (reference sequence). The CDR3 sequence is 17 residues long. The CDR3 here is CASSRSSGTGAQETQYF. The CDR3 DNA reads TGTGCCAGCAGTCGATCCTCCGGGACAGGGGCCCAAGAGACCCAGTACTTC.

Only one count was recorded for this clone. The rearrangement links TRBV18 to TRBJ2-1, with TRBD2 as a possible D gene (7 bases). V was shortened by 4 bases and J by 8 bases, with 18 bases between the two germline ends. This CDR3 comprises 15 residues. In germline, CDR1 is KGHSH, CDR2 LQKENI. In DNA, the CDR3 is TGTGCCAGCTCACGCTTAGAGGGGGGGCTCTATGAGCAGTTCTTC. Protein: CASSRLEGGLYEQFF.

This chain uses TRBV5-1 with TRBJ2-1, with D tentatively TRBD2 (6 bases). This CDR3 has 15 residues. V lost 3 bases to trimming and J lost 0 bases, with 10 bases between them. Germline V gives CDR1 SGHRS, CDR2 YFSETQ. The CDR3: CASSWDSSSYNEQFF. CDR3 nucleotides: TGCGCCAGCAGCTGGGACTCGAGCTCCTACAATGAGCAGTTCTTC.

The CDR3 DNA sequence: TGTGCCAGCAGCGTGGGGGACTCCGGTAATGAAAAACTGTTTTTT. Translating it yields CASSVGDSGNEKLFF. The V call is TRBV9, the J call TRBJ1-4; tentatively, D is TRBD1 (5 bases). Trimming stripped 2 bases from V and 4 bases from J, with 12 bases between. CDR1 is SGDLS and CDR2 is YYNGEE in the germline V gene. The CDR3 is 15 amino acids.

V gene TRBV27 combines with J gene TRBJ1-4, with 9 bases aligning to TRBD1. CDR3 length: 17 amino acids. Germline V gives CDR1 MNHEY, CDR2 SMNVEV (reference sequence). V was clipped by 0 bases and J by 5 bases; unmatched bases: 7. The CDR3 nucleotides are TGTGCCAGCAGTTTATCGTGGGACAGGGTTTCGAATGAAAAACTGTTTTTT. Translating it yields CASSLSWDRVSNEKLFF. Looking up the rest from reference TRBV27 and TRBJ1-4 gives the full variable domain: EAQVTQNPRYLITVTGKKLTVTCSQNMNHEYMSWYRQDPGLGLRQIYYSMNVEVTDKGDVPEGYKVSRKEKRNFPLILESPSPNQTSLYFCASSLSWDRVSNEKLFFGSGTQLSVL.

CDR3 DNA: TGTGCCAGTAGTGTCAGAGGAGCCACTGAAGCTTTCTTT. It translates to CASSVRGATEAFF. The V gene is TRBV19, the J gene TRBJ1-1; D unclear. Germline V CDR1 and CDR2: LNHDA, SQIVND (reference sequence). The CDR3 spans 13 residues. Trimming cost V 5 bases and J 4 bases, with 11 bases left between them.

The V call is TRBV11-3, the J call TRBJ1-6; 9 nucleotides line up with TRBD1. With V trimmed by 5 bases and J by 11 bases, 7 bases remained unmatched. This CDR3 spans 14 amino acids. CDR1 and CDR2 (germline): SGHNT, YENEEA. CDR3 region: CASSITGGYAPLHF. The CDR3 region has the DNA TGTGCCAGCAGCATAACAGGGGGCTATGCACCCCTCCACTTT.

This clone was recorded once. This sequence joins TRBV7-9 and TRBJ2-3; 10 bases are shared with TRBD2. Trimming took 6 bases from V and 4 from J; bases not matched to a gene: 7. Per germline, CDR1 SEHNR and CDR2 FQNEAQ (reference sequence). The CDR3 contains 15 residues. The CDR3 region has the DNA TGTGCCAGCAGTTCCGGGACTAGCGCTTCAGATACGCAGTATTTT. Translating it yields CASSSGTSASDTQYF.

This chain connects TRBV24-1 to TRBJ2-1; 11 positions agree with TRBD2. Germline values: CDR1 KGHDR, CDR2 SFDVKD. The CDR3 sequence is 16 residues long. V trimming: 4 bases; J trimming: 4 bases; junction bases outside the gene matches: 5. CDR3: CATSDQTSGIYNEQFF. The DNA of the CDR3 is TGTGCCACCAGTGACCAGACTAGCGGGATTTACAATGAGCAGTTCTTC.

V usage is TRBV20-1 and J usage is TRBJ1-5, with D unclear. The V and J ends lost 3 bases and 4 bases respectively, with 10 bases between them. Germline CDR1 DFQATT, CDR2 SNEGSKA (reference sequence). CDR3 size: 13 residues. In DNA form, the CDR3 reads TGCAGTGCTAGTCACATCTATAATCAGCCCCAGCATTTT. Its protein is CSASHIYNQPQHF.

The chain has TRBV30 and TRBJ1-3; D is ambiguous. This CDR3 is 14 amino acids long. Trimming cost V 0 bases and J 4 bases, with 10 bases left between them. The V gene's germline CDR1 is GTSNPN and CDR2 SVGIG (reference sequence). The CDR3 DNA is TGTGCCTGGAGTGTAAGCAGGCACGGAAACACCATATATTTT. As protein: CAWSVSRHGNTIYF.